This T cell receptor beta chain is drawn from a study of T cells after somatic rescue of genetic block. TCRdb keeps only in-frame clones here, not all; method: immunoSEQ multiplex PCR. The sample lists 55,000 or so clones; around 96% were seen once. Unmatched junction bases numbered 6, after V lost 5 bases and J lost 3 bases. The CDR3 extends over 14 amino acids. CDR1 is LNHDA, CDR2 SQIVND, per germline (reference sequence). The receptor was derived from a child less than two years old. This rearrangement joins TRBV19 to TRBJ1-1; 7 positions match TRBD1. Input material: peripheral blood mononuclear cells (PBMCs). The CDR3 protein is CASSRGQQHTEAFF. For the CDR3, the DNA is TGTGCCAGTAGTCGGGGACAGCAGCACACTGAAGCTTTCTTT.